A single sample gave rise to the 5 T cell receptor beta chains below, sequenced in a study of T cells in localized non-small cell lung cancer. Clones were sequenced by immunoSEQ multiplex PCR, and TCRdb holds only the in-frame ones, with some missing. The sample shows over a thousand clones, roughly 27% of them seen only once. The sequences come from lung tumor tissue, collected before any cancer treatment. These receptors all stem from a woman aged 35 to 69 with stage II lung adenocarcinoma.

This clone was counted between two and nine times. This chain joins TRBV11-3 and TRBJ2-7; D is perhaps TRBD1 (6 bases). V lost 2 bases and J 3 bases, leaving 14 bases between the germline ends. The CDR3 totals 15 residues. Germline CDR1 and CDR2: SGHNT and YENEEA. The CDR3 region is CASSLTSQGDYEQYF. Here the CDR3 DNA reads TGTGCCAGCAGCTTAACGTCACAGGGAGACTACGAGCAGTACTTC.

This clone appeared a few times. The chain couples TRBV19 to TRBJ1-1; D possibly corresponds to TRBD1 (6 bases). CDR1 and CDR2 (germline): LNHDA, SQIVND (reference sequence). The V end was cut by 7 bases, the J end by 5 bases, with 14 bases between. The CDR3 is made up of 13 amino acids. The CDR3: CASKVIQGTEAFF. CDR3 nucleotide sequence: TGTGCCAGTAAAGTTATACAGGGAACTGAAGCTTTCTTT.

This clone was picked up a small number of times. The chain employs TRBV18 and TRBJ2-7, with 10 nucleotides matching TRBD2. Unmatched junction bases numbered 7, after V lost 0 bases and J lost 5 bases. This CDR3 is 16 amino acids long. The germline gives CDR1 KGHSH, CDR2 LQKENI. This CDR3 is CASSPPASGSKNEQYF. The CDR3 DNA follows: TGTGCCAGCTCACCACCGGCTAGCGGGAGCAAGAACGAGCAGTACTTC.

The rearrangement uses TRBV6-8 and TRBJ2-3; D might be TRBD2 (5 bases). The CDR3 runs to 13 residues. CDR1 is MNHGY, CDR2 SAAAGT, per germline. The V end was cut by 10 bases, the J end by 2 bases, with 13 bases between. CDR3 residues: CAIRSRDTDTQYF. CDR3 bases: TGTGCCATCAGATCCCGGGACACAGATACGCAGTATTTT.

This clone showed up just a few times. The rearrangement joins TRBV11-3 to TRBJ2-1, with 16 bases lining up with TRBD2. Germline trimming cut 4 bases from V and 9 bases from J; bases unmatched to any gene: 3. Germline V lookup: CDR1 SGHNT, CDR2 YENEEA. The CDR3 totals 15 residues. The CDR3 spells CASSSGLAGGVEQFF. CDR3 bases: TGTGCCAGCAGCTCGGGACTAGCGGGGGGGGTTGAGCAGTTCTTC.